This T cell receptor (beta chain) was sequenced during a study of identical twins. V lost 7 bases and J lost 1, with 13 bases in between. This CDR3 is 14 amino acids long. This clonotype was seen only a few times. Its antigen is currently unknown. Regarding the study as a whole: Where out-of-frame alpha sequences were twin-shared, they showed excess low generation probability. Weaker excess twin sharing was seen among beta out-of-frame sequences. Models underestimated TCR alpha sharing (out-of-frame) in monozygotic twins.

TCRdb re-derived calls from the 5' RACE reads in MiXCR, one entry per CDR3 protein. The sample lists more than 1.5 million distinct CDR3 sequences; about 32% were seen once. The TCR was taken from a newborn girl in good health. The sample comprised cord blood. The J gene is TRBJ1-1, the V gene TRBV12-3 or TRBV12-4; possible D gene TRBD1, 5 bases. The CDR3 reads CASIQMGENTEAFF. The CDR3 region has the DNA TGTGCCAGCATCCAAATGGGGGAGAACACTGAAGCTTTCTTT.